The T cell receptor (beta chain) under discussion was sequenced for a study of T-cell reconstitution after alpha-beta-depleted transplantation in children. During its preparation, the TCRbeta library received unique molecular identifiers. TCRdb reanalysed the PCR reads using MiXCR and keeps one entry per CDR3 protein. The sample has around 480,000 distinct CDR3 sequences, approximately 30% seen once. Trimming removed 6 bases from V and 1 base from J, with 13 bases in between. Germline assignment: CDR1 DFQATT and CDR2 SNEGSKA (reference sequence). The CDR3 is 14 amino acids. This clonotype originated in a human donor who donated a stem cell graft to a child with aplastic anemia. This material consisted of PBMCs from the stem cell graft donor, taken from the stem cell graft. The chain is built from TRBV20-1 and TRBJ2-1; perhaps TRBD2 as D (6 bases). Here the CDR3 reads CSARGGFSYNEQFF. The DNA for the CDR3 is TGCAGTGCCCGGGGAGGATTTTCCTACAATGAGCAGTTCTTC.